These 22 T cell receptor beta chains were all obtained from the same sample, sequenced in a study of PD-L1 blockade in urothelial cancer. Assay: immunoSEQ multiplex PCR; the TCRdb copy retains only in-frame clones and omits some. The table lists roughly 50,000 clones, around 88% of them singletons, with approximately 14% in the top ten. Time point indicated: pretreatment peripheral blood. Here the sequenced sample was PBMCs, taken around atezolizumab (anti-PD-L1) treatment. These receptors all stem from a woman in her fifties or sixties with urothelial cancer.

The rearrangement links TRBV11-2 to TRBJ1-2; tentatively, D is TRBD1 (6 bases). The CDR3 length is 14 residues. From germline, CDR1 is SGHAT and CDR2 FQNNGV. Trimming stripped 5 bases from V and 7 bases from J, with 17 bases between. CDR3 DNA sequence: TGTGCCAGCAGCCCAACGTGGAGGGGGGGTGGCTACACCTTC. Its translation is CASSPTWRGGGYTF.

The chain recombines TRBV5-4 with TRBJ2-1; TRBD2 agrees at 12 bases. The CDR3 is 15 amino acids. V shed 4 bases, J shed 10 bases, and the junction held 9 bases outside the gene matches. Germline V CDR1 and CDR2: SGHNT, YYREEE (reference sequence). The CDR3 here is CASSTPLGLAGEQFF. CDR3 in DNA: TGTGCCAGCAGCACGCCATTAGGACTAGCGGGGGAGCAGTTCTTC.

The rearrangement uses TRBV10-3 and TRBJ1-2; maybe TRBD1 (5 bases). The CDR3 length is 13 residues. V gave up 10 bases and J gave up 8 bases, with 20 bases separating them. Germline lookup yields CDR1 ENHRY and CDR2 SYGVKD. The CDR3 here is CATKGREVLGYTF. For the CDR3, the DNA is TGTGCCACCAAGGGGCGAGAAGTGTTGGGCTACACCTTC.

V and J are TRBV7-9 and TRBJ1-4; TRBD1 aligns across 10 bases. CDR1 and CDR2 (germline): SEHNR, FQNEAQ (reference sequence). CDR3 size: 15 residues. V was clipped by 5 bases and J by 6 bases; unmatched bases: 6. As DNA, the CDR3 is TGTGCCAGCAGCCCATCCGGGACAGGGGATGAAAAACTGTTTTTT. Protein: CASSPSGTGDEKLFF. Full variable domain (rest looked up from reference TRBV7-9 and TRBJ1-4): DTGVSQNPRHKITKRGQNVTFRCDPISEHNRLYWYRQTLGQGPEFLTYFQNEAQLEKSRLLSDRFSAERPKGSFSTLEIQRTEQGDSAMYLCASSPSGTGDEKLFFGSGTQLSVL.

The chain combines TRBV14 with TRBJ1-5; D not resolved. The V gene lost 1 base and the J gene lost 8 bases, with 9 bases spanning the gap. Germline V gene lookup returns CDR1 SGHDN and CDR2 FVKESK. The CDR3 loop spans 13 amino acids. The chain's CDR3 is CASSQVREEPQHF. The CDR3 bases are TGTGCCAGCAGCCAAGTTAGGGAGGAGCCCCAGCATTTT.

The rearrangement uses TRBV6-1 and TRBJ2-2, with 7 nucleotides matching TRBD1. The CDR3 runs 14 residues. The V segment lost 2 bases and the J segment 5 bases; nucleotides outside the gene matches: 2. Germline assignment: CDR1 MNHNS and CDR2 SASEGT. The CDR3 nucleotides read TGTGCCAGCAGTGAAAGGGGGCTGACCGGGGAGCTGTTTTTT. Translation: CASSERGLTGELFF.

The chain couples TRBV7-9 to TRBJ2-7; a weak D match, TRBD2 (6 bases). The CDR3 is 12 residues long. Germline V lookup: CDR1 SEHNR, CDR2 FQNEAQ (reference sequence). V lost 5 bases and J 6 bases, leaving 11 bases between the germline ends. The CDR3 DNA follows: TGTGCCAGCAGCCTACTGGAGGGCGAGCAGTACTTC. Protein sequence: CASSLLEGEQYF.

The V gene is TRBV4-1, the J gene TRBJ1-2; TRBD1 matches at 7 bases. Germline CDR1 is MGHRA and CDR2 is YSYEKL. The CDR3 totals 16 residues. V trimming: 0 bases; J trimming: 4 bases; junction bases outside the gene matches: 8. CDR3 sequence (DNA): TGCGCCAGCAGCCAAGAAACCGGGACAGCCGTCTATGGCTACACCTTC. The encoded protein is CASSQETGTAVYGYTF.

This chain links TRBV7-2 with TRBJ1-6; the D gene is possibly TRBD1 (6 bases). The CDR3 consists of 16 residues. V was pared by 3 bases and J by 7 bases, with 16 bases between. From germline, CDR1 is SGHTA and CDR2 FQGNSA. The CDR3 loop is CASSLGILQGNSPLHF. The CDR3 nucleotides read TGTGCCAGCAGCTTGGGGATCCTCCAGGGGAATTCACCCCTCCACTTT.

CDR3 protein: CASSGSTGPAYNEQFF. Here the CDR3 DNA reads TGCGCCAGCAGCGGCTCCACAGGGCCCGCCTACAATGAGCAGTTCTTC. This chain joins TRBV5-1 and TRBJ2-1; D is perhaps TRBD1 (6 bases). There are 16 residues in the CDR3. From germline, CDR1 is SGHRS and CDR2 YFSETQ. Trimming stripped 4 bases from V and 2 bases from J, with 16 bases between.

The CDR3 loop is CASMAEQGAVQYF. As DNA, the CDR3 is TGTGCCAGCATGGCCGAACAGGGGGCGGTGCAGTACTTC. The J gene is TRBJ2-7, the V gene TRBV2; 9 bases map to TRBD1. Trimming at V came to 7 bases and at J to 9 bases, leaving 10 bases not matched to a gene. Looked up from germline, CDR1 is SNHLY and CDR2 is FYNNEI. The CDR3 is made up of 13 amino acids.

J is TRBJ2-7 and V is TRBV2, with TRBD1 matching 9 bases. The CDR3 contains 14 residues. V shed 5 bases and J 5 bases; nucleotides not matched to a gene: 7. Germline V gives CDR1 SNHLY, CDR2 FYNNEI. The CDR3 protein is CASSKETGGNEQYF. In nucleotides, the CDR3 is TGTGCCAGCAGTAAGGAGACAGGGGGGAACGAGCAGTACTTC.

This chain connects TRBV7-3 to TRBJ2-3; 13 bases line up with TRBD2. The CDR3 has 16 residues. J was trimmed by 1 base and V by 2 bases; bases with no gene match: 0. Looked up from germline, CDR1 is SGHTA and CDR2 is FQGTGA. Here the CDR3 reads CASSLGLAGGTDTQYF. The CDR3 coding sequence is TGTGCCAGCAGCTTAGGACTAGCGGGGGGCACAGATACGCAGTATTTT. Full variable domain (rest looked up from reference TRBV7-3 and TRBJ2-3): GAGVSQTPSNKVTEKGKYVELRCDPISGHTALYWYRQSLGQGPEFLIYFQGTGAADDSGLPNDRFFAVRPEGSVSTLKIQRTERGDSAVYLCASSLGLAGGTDTQYFGPGTRLTVL.

This clone was seen once. This chain joins TRBV29-1 and TRBJ1-4, with 8 positions matching TRBD1. The CDR3 has 14 amino acids. The germline gives CDR1 SQVTM, CDR2 ANQGSEA. The ends lost 5 bases at V and 4 bases at J; junction bases unmatched: 6. The CDR3 DNA follows: TGCAGCGTTCAACCGGGACAGGTTAATGAAAAACTGTTTTTT. This sequence encodes CSVQPGQVNEKLFF. Filled out from reference TRBV29-1 and TRBJ1-4, the complete variable domain reads SAVISQKPSRDICQRGTSLTIQCQVDSQVTMMFWYRQQPGQSLTLIATANQGSEATYESGFVIDKFPISRPNLTFSTLTVSNMSPEDSSIYLCSVQPGQVNEKLFFGSGTQLSVL.

The chain couples TRBV7-2 to TRBJ2-1; 15 bases match TRBD2. The trim removed 4 bases at V and 10 bases at J, leaving 5 bases unmatched. The CDR3 contains 15 residues. CDR1 and CDR2 (germline): SGHTA, FQGNSA. CDR3: CASSSGLAGGGEQFF. CDR3 coding DNA: TGTGCCAGCAGCTCCGGACTAGCGGGAGGGGGGGAGCAGTTCTTC.

The CDR3, as DNA: TGTGCCAGCAGCATCCGACAGGGGTTAGCCTATGGCTACACCTTC. It is translated as CASSIRQGLAYGYTF. The chain uses TRBV9 and TRBJ1-2, with TRBD1 matching 8 bases. The CDR3 runs to 15 residues. CDR1 and CDR2 from the germline V gene are SGDLS and YYNGEE. Trimming cost V 4 bases and J 4 bases; bases outside gene matches: 9.

Written as DNA, the CDR3 is TGTGCCAGCAGTGACCCCTCGGGAGGTTACAATGAGCAGTTCTTC. It translates to CASSDPSGGYNEQFF. The chain carries TRBV2 and TRBJ2-1; 7 nucleotides match TRBD2. Trimming removed 3 bases from V and 4 bases from J; junction bases left unmatched: 6. The CDR3 totals 15 residues. CDR1 is SNHLY, CDR2 FYNNEI, per germline.

The V gene is TRBV7-7, the J gene TRBJ2-1; a possible D gene is TRBD1 (6 bases). From germline, CDR1 is SSHAT and CDR2 FNYEAQ (reference sequence). Trimming took off 2 bases at V and 4 bases at J, with 24 bases between the two ends. The CDR3 contains 19 residues. CDR3 loop: CASSLTKGGSPTRYNEQFF. CDR3 nucleotide sequence: TGTGCCAGCAGCTTAACCAAAGGGGGATCTCCAACCCGATACAATGAGCAGTTCTTC.

The chain is built from TRBV9 and TRBJ2-2; tentatively, D is TRBD2 (6 bases). The CDR3 extends over 16 amino acids. V was trimmed by 0 bases and J by 1 base, leaving 10 bases between them. The germline CDR1 and CDR2 sequences are SGDLS and YYNGEE. Here the CDR3 reads CASSVGVGGNTGELFF. The DNA for the CDR3 is TGTGCCAGCAGCGTAGGGGTGGGAGGGAACACCGGGGAGCTGTTTTTT.

This chain uses TRBV9 with TRBJ1-1, with D possibly matching TRBD1 (5 bases). There are 16 residues in the CDR3. The germline V gene encodes CDR1 SGDLS and CDR2 YYNGEE. Trimming pared 0 bases from V and 0 bases from J, leaving 12 bases between. CDR3 residues: CASSVETGVVNTEAFF. The DNA for the CDR3 is TGTGCCAGCAGCGTAGAAACGGGGGTTGTGAACACTGAAGCTTTCTTT.

V gene TRBV11-3 combines with J gene TRBJ2-2; perhaps TRBD1 as D (6 bases). The V and J ends lost 5 bases and 3 bases respectively, with 10 bases between them. CDR3 length: 14 residues. From germline, CDR1 is SGHNT and CDR2 YENEEA. The CDR3: CASSPGAYTGELFF. DNA of the CDR3: TGTGCCAGCAGCCCAGGGGCGTACACCGGGGAGCTGTTTTTT. Together with reference TRBV11-3 and TRBJ2-2, the CDR3 gives the full variable domain: EAGVVQSPRYKIIEKKQPVAFWCNPISGHNTLYWYLQNLGQGPELLIRYENEEAVDDSQLPKDRFSAERLKGVDSTLKIQPAELGDSAVYLCASSPGAYTGELFFGEGSRLTVL.

The sample holds one count of this clone. The chain carries TRBV2 and TRBJ2-5; 10 nucleotides match TRBD2. Trimming cost V 5 bases and J 5 bases; bases outside gene matches: 2. The CDR3 totals 13 residues. Germline V lookup: CDR1 SNHLY, CDR2 FYNNEI. As DNA, the CDR3 is TGTGCCAGCAGTAGCGGGGGGGCGGAGACCCAGTACTTC. Translated, it gives CASSSGGAETQYF.